In its sample, the clone carrying this T cell receptor (beta chain) was seen a few times. MiXCR, applied by TCRdb to the 5' RACE reads, yields one record per CDR3 protein. Of 350,000 or so distinct CDR3 sequences in the sample, less than 25% are singletons; the top ten hold roughly a fifth. This CDR3 has 17 amino acids. The sample is drawn from a study of T-cell memory formation after mild COVID-19. Sequencing was performed on PBMCs or a T cell subset sorted from them (not recorded which). The clonotype originates from a man in his late teens or twenties who had mild COVID-19 (a few samples of this study predate the infection). Cell type and time point are not known. The chain employs TRBV21-1 and TRBJ2-3; whether TRBD1, the table's D call, matches the DNA was not checked. TRBV21-1 is termed a pseudogene. DNA for the CDR3: TGTGCCAACTTTCCCCCGCAATTGGGGGGCTCCACAGATACGCAGTATTTT. It is translated as CANFPPQLGGSTDTQYF.